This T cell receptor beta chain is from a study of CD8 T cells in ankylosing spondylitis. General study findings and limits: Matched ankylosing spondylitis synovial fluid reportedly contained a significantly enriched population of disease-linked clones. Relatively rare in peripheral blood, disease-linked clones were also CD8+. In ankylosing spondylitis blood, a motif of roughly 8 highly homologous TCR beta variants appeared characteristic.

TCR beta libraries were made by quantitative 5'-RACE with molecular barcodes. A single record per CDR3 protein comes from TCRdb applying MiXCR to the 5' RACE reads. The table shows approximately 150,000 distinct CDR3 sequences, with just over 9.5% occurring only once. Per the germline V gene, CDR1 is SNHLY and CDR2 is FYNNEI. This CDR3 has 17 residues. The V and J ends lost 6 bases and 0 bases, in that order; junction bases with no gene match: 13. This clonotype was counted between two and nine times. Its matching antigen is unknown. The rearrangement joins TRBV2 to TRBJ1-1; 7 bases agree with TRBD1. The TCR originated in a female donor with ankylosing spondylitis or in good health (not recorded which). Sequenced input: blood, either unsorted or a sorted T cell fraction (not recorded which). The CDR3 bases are TGTGCCAGCAGCGGACCCCGGGACAGCAATATGAACACTGAAGCTTTCTTT. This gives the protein CASSGPRDSNMNTEAFF.